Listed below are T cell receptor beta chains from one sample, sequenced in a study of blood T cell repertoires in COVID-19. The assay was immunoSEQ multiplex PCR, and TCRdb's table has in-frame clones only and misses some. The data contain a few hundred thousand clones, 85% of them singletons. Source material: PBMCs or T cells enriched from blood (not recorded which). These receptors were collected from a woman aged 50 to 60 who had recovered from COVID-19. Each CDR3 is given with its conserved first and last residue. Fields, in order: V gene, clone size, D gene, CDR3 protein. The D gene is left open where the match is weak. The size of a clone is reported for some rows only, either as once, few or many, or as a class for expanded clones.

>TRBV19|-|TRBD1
CASSPRSGTGLSVLFF
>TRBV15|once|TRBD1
CATSGQQGHTEAFF
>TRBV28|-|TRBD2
CASRSGGALETQYF
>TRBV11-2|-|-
CASSLDGRMNTEAFF
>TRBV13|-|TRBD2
CASSPPGTRDEQFF
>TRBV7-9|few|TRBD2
CASSSGRDFTLNEQFF
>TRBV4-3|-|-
CASSQDRVFSYEQYF
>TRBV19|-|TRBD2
CASSLAGVAGELFF
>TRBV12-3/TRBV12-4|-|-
CASSLRGLGYTF
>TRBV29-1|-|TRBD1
CSVETGTNYGYTF
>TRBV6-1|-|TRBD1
CASSEETGWTQPQHF
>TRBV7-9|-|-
CASPAAPGSTGELFF
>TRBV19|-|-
CASSISHWRNTEAFF
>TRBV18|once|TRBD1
CASSPGTVSNQPQHF
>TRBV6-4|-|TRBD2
CASRKTSGGVSDTQYF
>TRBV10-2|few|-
CATQGPTGLNYGYTF
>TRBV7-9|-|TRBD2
CASSFLTSGTDTQYF
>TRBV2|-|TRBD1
CASSGRDRGLETQYF
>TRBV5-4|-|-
CASSTKGAGRTYNEQFF
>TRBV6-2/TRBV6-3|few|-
CASSYEGMSREKLFF
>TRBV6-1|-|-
CASSSQPGSYGYTF
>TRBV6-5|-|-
CASAGSYNEQFF
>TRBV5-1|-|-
CASSFDYFEQFF
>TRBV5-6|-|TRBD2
CASSPSGTGTQYF
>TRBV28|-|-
CASRNTDDYTF
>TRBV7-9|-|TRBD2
CASSPRPRGASTDTQYF
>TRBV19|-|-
CASSSGSANQPQHF
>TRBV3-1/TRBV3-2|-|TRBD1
CASSLTQGAAGYTF
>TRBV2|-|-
CASSQGRETQYF
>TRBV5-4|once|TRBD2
CASSLSGGRTDTQYF
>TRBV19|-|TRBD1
CASTDDREAKNIQYF
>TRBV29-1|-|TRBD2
CSVGGTSGTDTQYF
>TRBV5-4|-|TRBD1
CASSPEQGWGSPLHF
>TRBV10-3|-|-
CAIGTSYEQYF
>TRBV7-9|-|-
CASSFDSFAGSETQYF
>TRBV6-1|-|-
CASSEGPAGGYGYTF
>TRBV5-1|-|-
CASSLENSSTDTQYF
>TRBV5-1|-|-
CASSFTGTGANVLTF
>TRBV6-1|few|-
CASSAEFGLPGVGYTF
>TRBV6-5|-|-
CASSRRENTEAFF
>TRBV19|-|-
CASESNYGYTF
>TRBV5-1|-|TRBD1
CASSLGSTGAGEQYF
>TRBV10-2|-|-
CASTRAYEQYF
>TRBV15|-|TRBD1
CATSSIGGDRGWFNYGYTF
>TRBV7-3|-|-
CASSSDRGSYNEQFF
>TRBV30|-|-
CAWSGLDEKLFF
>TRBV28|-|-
CASSLFRAGNSPLHF